Listed here are 20 T cell receptor beta chains from one sample, sequenced in a study of glioma-infiltrating T cells. Amplification of TCR alpha and beta CDR3 regions from RNA used iRepertoire nested multiplex PCR. TCRdb re-derived calls from the multiplex PCR reads in MiXCR, one entry per CDR3 protein. Altogether tens of thousands of distinct CDR3 sequences are present, roughly 39% being singletons, with the ten largest covering roughly two fifths. Sequencing input: glioma tissue, nonneoplastic brain tissue, or PBMCs (not recorded which). Receptors originate from a human donor with low-grade glioma or glioblastoma, undergoing nonglioma brain surgery, or in good health (not recorded which).

Worth noting for this clonotype: One end of the junction fails to match germline, which may point to a read error. The chain recombines TRBV2 with TRBJ1-5; D perhaps matches TRBD1 (6 bases). CDR1 and CDR2 (germline): SNHLY, FYNNEI. The CDR3 loop spans 14 amino acids. DNA of the CDR3: TGCGCCAGCAGTGGACAGTATTTGGGGCAGCCCCAGCATTTT. Its translation: CASSGQYLGQPQHF.

There are many counts of this clonotype. V usage is TRBV5-5 and J usage is TRBJ2-7; 9 positions agree with TRBD2. The ends lost 2 bases at V and 4 bases at J; junction bases unmatched: 1. The CDR3 loop spans 13 amino acids. Per germline, CDR1 SGHKS and CDR2 YYEKEE (reference sequence). The CDR3 coding sequence is TGTGCCAGCAGCTTTAGCGGGGGTTACGAGCAGTACTTC. This sequence encodes CASSFSGGYEQYF.

This clonotype was recorded many times. The V call is TRBV11-3, the J call TRBJ2-5; D not certain. Germline V gene data show CDR1 as SGHNT and CDR2 as YENEEA. Trimming stripped 5 bases from V and 2 bases from J, with 9 bases between. This CDR3 contains 13 residues. The CDR3 DNA reads TGTGCCAGCAGCGCCAGCGTGCAAGAGACCCAGTACTTC. This sequence encodes CASSASVQETQYF.

This clonotype was seen a single time. The CDR3 does not end in the conserved phenylalanine or tryptophan, so this is likely a read error. V gene TRBV18 combines with J gene TRBJ1-6; 7 nucleotides agree with TRBD1. The trim removed 8 bases at V and 4 bases at J, leaving 8 bases unmatched. Germline values: CDR1 KGHSH, CDR2 LQKENI. The CDR3 is 15 amino acids. The DNA of the CDR3 is TGTGCCAGCACTACGACAGGGTCGTATAATTCACCCCTCCACTCT. Translation: CASTTTGSYNSPLHS.

The rearrangement uses TRBV2 and TRBJ2-5; TRBD1 might be the D (5 bases). The CDR3 runs to 14 residues. The germline V gene encodes CDR1 SNHLY and CDR2 FYNNEI. V was trimmed by 6 bases and J by 3 bases, leaving 14 bases between them. The CDR3 is CASSSSTAEETQYF. For the CDR3, the DNA is TGTGCCAGCAGCTCCTCGACAGCCGAAGAGACCCAGTACTTC.

This clonotype has a count of ten or more. The CDR3 loop reads CASSQLLGEPQHF. The CDR3 coding sequence is TGTGCCAGCTCACAACTCCTCGGGGAGCCCCAGCATTTT. The chain carries TRBV18 and TRBJ1-5; no reliable D call. CDR3 length equals 13 residues. Trimming removed 4 bases at V and 8 bases at J, with 12 bases between. Looked up from germline, CDR1 is KGHSH and CDR2 is LQKENI. Full variable domain (missing parts from reference TRBV18 and TRBJ1-5): NAGVMQNPRHLVRRRGQEARLRCSPMKGHSHVYWYRQLPEEGLKFMVYLQKENIIDESGMPKERFSAEFPKEGPSILRIQQVVRGDSAAYFCASSQLLGEPQHFGDGTRLSIL.

Turning to this clonotype: It is likely a read error, because the conserved phenylalanine at the end of the CDR3 is missing. The J gene is TRBJ2-5, the V gene TRBV18; D is ambiguous. The germline gives CDR1 KGHSH, CDR2 LQKENI. The CDR3 has 15 residues. The DNA of the CDR3 is TGTGCCAGCTCACTCAGCAGAGGATACCAAGCGACCCAGTACCTC. It codes for CASSLSRGYQATQYL.

Regarding this clonotype: This may stem from a read error, because a much larger clone lies one nucleotide away. The rearrangement joins TRBV29-1 to TRBJ2-2, with 11 bases that match TRBD2. Germline CDR1 is SQVTM and CDR2 is ANQGSEA. Trimming cost V 4 bases and J 1 base; bases outside gene matches: 8. This CDR3 has 17 residues. CDR3 DNA: TGCAGCGTTGGAACTAGCGGGAGTGTAGAGAACACCGGGGAGCTGTTTTTT. Amino acid sequence: CSVGTSGSVENTGELFF.

This chain joins TRBV30 and TRBJ2-5, with D maybe TRBD2 (5 bases). This CDR3 region has 13 residues. V was trimmed by 0 bases and J by 7 bases, leaving 12 bases between them. The germline gives CDR1 GTSNPN, CDR2 SVGIG (reference sequence). Written as DNA, the CDR3 is TGTGCCTGGAGTGTAGCCACCGAGGGGACCCAGTACTTC. Its protein is CAWSVATEGTQYF.

This sequence joins TRBV20-1 and TRBJ2-1; 10 bases are a match to TRBD2. The J segment lost 3 bases and the V segment lost 6 bases, leaving 2 bases of the junction unmatched. The CDR3 loop spans 13 amino acids. Looked up from germline, CDR1 is DFQATT and CDR2 is SNEGSKA (reference sequence). CDR3 DNA: TGCAGTGCGGCTAGCGGGGGCTACAATGAGCAGTTCTTC. Protein sequence: CSAASGGYNEQFF.

This clonotype was detected ten times or more. The chain couples TRBV28 to TRBJ2-4; 7 bases are a match to TRBD2. Trimming at V came to 6 bases and at J to 5 bases, leaving 16 bases not matched to a gene. Germline V gives CDR1 MDHEN, CDR2 SYDVKM. The CDR3 loop spans 17 amino acids. CDR3 amino acids: CASSRTSREGLENIQYF. DNA for the CDR3: TGTGCCAGCAGCCGGACGTCGAGGGAGGGGTTGGAAAACATTCAGTACTTC.

This clonotype has ten or more counts. The chain recombines TRBV6-1 with TRBJ2-1; D gene unclear. CDR1 and CDR2 from the germline V gene are MNHNS and SASEGT. V gave up 3 bases and J gave up 5 bases, with 8 bases separating them. This CDR3 contains 13 residues. CDR3 protein: CASSDGRHNEQFF. In DNA, the CDR3 is TGTGCCAGCAGTGATGGTCGGCACAATGAGCAGTTCTTC.

This clonotype was seen at least ten times. The chain couples TRBV24-1 to TRBJ2-6; D might be TRBD1 (6 bases). This CDR3 contains 16 residues. Germline CDR1 KGHDR, CDR2 SFDVKD. Trimming stripped 5 bases from V and 0 bases from J, with 10 bases between. The CDR3 DNA sequence: TGTGCCACCAGTGGTCGACAGGTCTCTGGGGCCAACGTCCTGACTTTC. Protein product: CATSGRQVSGANVLTF.

About this clonotype itself: Mismatch with germline at one junction end may stem from a read error. This chain joins TRBV4-3 and TRBJ2-4; 11 bases match TRBD2. CDR1 is LGHNA and CDR2 is YSLEER in the germline V gene. CDR3 length: 18 residues. This chain's CDR3 is CASSRDSLAGGPKNVQYF. The CDR3 coding sequence is TGCGCCAGCAGCCGCGACAGTCTAGCGGGAGGTCCCAAAAACGTTCAGTACTTC.

Details on this clonotype: Mismatch with germline at one junction end may stem from a read error. The V gene is TRBV7-2, the J gene TRBJ1-5, with TRBD1 identical over 8 bases. The germline V gene encodes CDR1 SGHTA and CDR2 FQGNSA. This CDR3 has 15 amino acids. CDR3 bases: TGTGCCAGCAGCATCAGGACAGGGTTCAATCAGCTCCAGCATTTT. This sequence encodes CASSIRTGFNQLQHF. The complete variable domain, with remaining parts taken from reference TRBV7-2 and TRBJ1-5, reads GAGVSQSPSNKVTEKGKDVELRCDPISGHTALYWYRQSLGQGLEFLIYFQGNSAPDKSGLPSDRFSAERTGGSVSTLTIQRTQQEDSAVYLCASSIRTGFNQLQHFGDGTRLSIL.

The sample holds many counts of this clonotype. The V and J genes are TRBV18 and TRBJ1-1; D is possibly TRBD1 (6 bases). V shed 4 bases and J shed 3 bases, with 9 bases lying between them. The germline gives CDR1 KGHSH, CDR2 LQKENI. CDR3 length: 13 residues. Here the CDR3 reads CASSQRTDTEAFF. In DNA form, the CDR3 reads TGTGCCAGCTCACAACGGACAGACACTGAAGCTTTCTTT.

Here the CDR3 DNA reads TGCAGCGTTGGCCTCAATGACAGGGGTCGGTACGAGCAGTACTTC. Its translation: CSVGLNDRGRYEQYF. The chain links TRBV29-1 to TRBJ2-7; TRBD1 aligns across 8 bases. Germline V gene sequence: CDR1 SQVTM, CDR2 ANQGSEA. Losses at the gene ends were 4 bases for V and 4 bases for J; bases not matched to a gene: 12. CDR3 length: 15 amino acids.

The gene calls are TRBV28 and TRBJ1-4, with D perhaps TRBD1 (5 bases). The CDR3 consists of 15 residues. V was pared by 8 bases and J by 3 bases, with 16 bases between. Germline V lookup: CDR1 MDHEN, CDR2 SYDVKM. The CDR3: CASQMTGGANEKLFF. Here the CDR3 DNA reads TGTGCCAGCCAAATGACCGGGGGAGCTAATGAAAAACTGTTTTTT.

This clonotype was detected ten times or more. The chain uses TRBV29-1 and TRBJ2-7, with a weak D call TRBD2 (5 bases). The germline V gene has CDR1 SQVTM and CDR2 ANQGSEA. The V end was cut by 4 bases, the J end by 4 bases, with 11 bases between. The CDR3 contains 12 residues. DNA for the CDR3: TGCAGCGTTGGGGAGCATTCGTACGAGCAGTACTTC. Translation: CSVGEHSYEQYF.

This chain uses TRBV20-1 with TRBJ2-3, with 9 bases matching TRBD2. V gave up 0 bases and J gave up 2 bases; unmatched junction bases: 21. The CDR3 sequence is 21 residues long. Germline CDR1 reads DFQATT; CDR2 reads SNEGSKA (reference sequence). This CDR3 is CSARDLRATSGWAVLTDTQYF. For the CDR3, the DNA is TGCAGTGCTAGAGACCTTAGGGCAACTAGCGGGTGGGCGGTCCTCACAGATACGCAGTATTTT.